These 5 T cell receptor beta chains originate from one sample sequenced in a study of cytomegalovirus exposure and HLA in healthy donors. PCR primers comprised 60 Vbeta and 13 Jbeta primers. Profiling relied on immunoSEQ multiplex PCR, and the TCRdb table lists in-frame clones only, not all of them. The repertoire holds more than 70,000 clones, with around three quarters as singletons. Sequencing input: PBMCs. The receptors were sampled from a middle-aged man in good health and CMV-seronegative.

The rearrangement links TRBV27 to TRBJ2-1; 9 nucleotides match TRBD2. CDR1 and CDR2 (germline): MNHEY, SMNVEV (reference sequence). CDR3 length: 12 residues. The CDR3 region has the DNA TGTGGCGCGGGGGGGCCCTACAATGAGCAGTTCTTC. This gives the protein CGAGGPYNEQFF.

The V gene is TRBV6-9, the J gene TRBJ1-5; D might be TRBD1 (5 bases). CDR3 size: 14 residues. Germline-derived CDR1 and CDR2 are MNHGY and SVAAGI. The V end was cut by 7 bases, the J end by 1 base, with 11 bases between. CDR3 sequence: CASKGEGSNQPQHF. Here the CDR3 DNA reads TGTGCCAGCAAAGGGGAGGGAAGCAATCAGCCCCAGCATTTT.

J is TRBJ2-7 and V is TRBV2; 7 bases are shared with TRBD2. Germline CDR1 reads SNHLY; CDR2 reads FYNNEI. The CDR3 runs to 15 residues. The trim removed 1 base at V and 3 bases at J, leaving 6 bases unmatched. CDR3 in amino acids: CASSEGGGKGYEQYF. The CDR3 DNA reads TGTGCCAGCAGTGAAGGGGGAGGGAAAGGCTACGAGCAGTACTTC.

This chain links TRBV27 with TRBJ2-7; D unclear. Trimming pared 2 bases from V and 6 bases from J, leaving 11 bases between. The germline gives CDR1 MNHEY, CDR2 SMNVEV (reference sequence). The CDR3 totals 13 residues. CDR3 amino acids: CASSLAQPGEQYF. As DNA, the CDR3 is TGTGCCAGCAGTTTAGCGCAACCCGGCGAGCAGTACTTC.

This clone was recorded only once. The J gene is TRBJ1-1, the V gene TRBV7-6; 9 bases line up with TRBD1. V trimming: 4 bases; J trimming: 5 bases; junction bases outside the gene matches: 17. This CDR3 spans 18 amino acids. Germline CDR1 SGHVS, CDR2 FNYEAQ. This chain's CDR3 is CASSSSPGQGRRGTEAFF. The CDR3 DNA reads TGTGCCAGCAGCTCATCACCGGGACAGGGAAGAAGAGGGACTGAAGCTTTCTTT.